This is a list of T cell receptor beta chains from one sample in a study of T cells after yellow fever vaccination. Via MiXCR, TCRdb re-called the 5' RACE reads, giving one row per CDR3 protein. The data contain tens of thousands of distinct CDR3 sequences, 5.2% of them singletons. This specimen consisted of PBMCs, either bulk or a sorted T-cell subset (CD4+, CD8+, memory, or dextramer-sorted; not recorded which), obtained roughly seven weeks after the first yellow fever vaccination. The receptor source for this set is a man aged 18-30 years who received the YFV17D yellow fever vaccine. CDR3s leave out the opening cysteine and the closing phenylalanine or tryptophan. Some rows have no size entry. The others give once, few or many, or a class for an expanded clone.

clone_size	j_call	v_call	cdr3_aa
NA	TRBJ1-6	TRBV13	ASSTRSAGSSPLH
many	TRBJ1-5	TRBV10-3	AISESSNSNQPQH
medium-sized	TRBJ2-4	TRBV7-2	ASSFSGGAQNIQY
many	TRBJ1-6	TRBV5-4	ASSLQGWDSPLH
many	TRBJ1-1	TRBV29-1	SAGQMGTNTEAF
NA	TRBJ1-3	TRBV19	ASTTFNRNSGNTIY
few	TRBJ1-2	TRBV7-3	ASSAATGTGGYT
many	TRBJ2-2	TRBV7-2	ASSWTGTAGELF
few	TRBJ1-1	TRBV20-1	SARLSTGFGSEAF
many	TRBJ2-4	TRBV11-2	ASSFDRVSTKNIQY
many	TRBJ2-2	TRBV6-6	ASSSQGAGELF
many	TRBJ1-6	TRBV5-1	ASSLRTGSNSPLH
many	TRBJ2-5	TRBV7-3	ASSPDLGETQY
many	TRBJ1-2	TRBV5-1	ASSFDRIYGYT
many	TRBJ1-5	TRBV7-8	ASSKVEGTYSNQPQH
many	TRBJ2-3	TRBV7-9	ASSASASTDTQY
few	TRBJ1-1	TRBV4-3	ASSRQGQNTEAF
many	TRBJ2-3	TRBV18	ASSPPPSGMSTSTDTQY